This is a list of T cell receptor beta chains from one sample in a study of blood T cell repertoires in COVID-19. Clones were sequenced by immunoSEQ multiplex PCR, and TCRdb holds only the in-frame ones, with some missing. The sample lists roughly 130,000 clones, approximately 88% seen once, with under 7% in the top ten. The sequenced material came from PBMCs or T cells enriched from blood (not recorded which). These TCRs come from a man aged 40-49 years with acute COVID-19. CDR3s leave out the opening cysteine and the closing phenylalanine or tryptophan. A D gene is named only where the DNA matches it firmly.

CDR3 | D | V
ASSRTGTGLF | TRBD1 | TRBV3-1/TRBV3-2
ASSHDRGRDNEQY | TRBD1 | TRBV5-4
ASIKQGPTSGGAAGELF | . | TRBV21-1
SVEWEGNIQY | TRBD2 | TRBV29-1
ASSPRTGSNQPQH | . | TRBV18
ASSLSGRAADTQY | TRBD2 | TRBV9
AWSVKSLGEQF | . | TRBV30
ASSQVVNTEAF | . | TRBV4-3
ASISGTASYEQY | TRBD1 | TRBV2
ASGFTGQGTKRY | TRBD1 | TRBV27
ASSLAGLGLNTEAF | . | TRBV7-2
ASSWGQGPYEQY | TRBD1 | TRBV27
ASSEGTGGEKLF | TRBD1 | TRBV6-1
ASSIWPSTDTQY | . | TRBV19
ASSSGLASTDTQY | . | TRBV7-2
ASSSGGTSGGPYEQY | TRBD2 | TRBV5-4
ASIYMIYGNTGELF | . | TRBV7-9
ASSLNVVSGFGDTQY | . | TRBV5-6
ASSLGGESPLH | . | TRBV5-1
ASSQATGSNEKLF | TRBD1 | TRBV4-1
ASSLQGTSVPGETQY | TRBD2 | TRBV11-2
ASTWGGLQPQH | . | TRBV3-1/TRBV3-2
ASSSGTGRQDGYT | TRBD1 | TRBV2
ASSFEATGNSPLH | . | TRBV5-1
ASSYGGTGDRPLH | TRBD1 | TRBV6-5
ASSGSRDRGEKLF | TRBD1 | TRBV2
ASSKAGPSYEQY | TRBD2 | TRBV6-5
ASSFSGQAEQF | TRBD1 | TRBV5-1
ASSLASFSRQSNTGELF | . | TRBV7-2
ASSLGQAETQY | . | TRBV7-2
ASSHRPASGTINEQF | TRBD2 | TRBV3-1/TRBV3-2
ASSPRRQGSKFQPQH | TRBD1 | TRBV2
ASSQEQGEGYT | . | TRBV7-9
ATSDSRFTSGGLANTGELF | TRBD2 | TRBV24-1
AWSQGYEQY | . | TRBV30
ASSGGILSSGNTIY | . | TRBV7-9
ASSGPVNTGELF | . | TRBV28
ASSLTSGGTYTQY | TRBD2 | TRBV5-1
ASGILFAGTDTQY | . | TRBV7-8
ASSMWQGESEQF | TRBD1 | TRBV19
ASSETVRVNEQF | . | TRBV2
ASSLGLAGGPGNTGELF | TRBD2 | TRBV11-2
ASSPVAGGEYEQY | TRBD1 | TRBV4-3
SVEDRVKTPYEQY | . | TRBV29-1